The text below deals with one T cell receptor (beta chain). Its antigen is unidentified. PCR was performed using 60 Vbeta and 13 Jbeta primers. Method: immunoSEQ multiplex PCR; TCRdb's copy keeps in-frame clones and lacks some. This sample carries 100,000 to 150,000 clones, approximately 80% of them seen once, and the ten largest clones take less than 4.5%. The germline CDR1 and CDR2 sequences are SGHTS and YDEGEE. This CDR3 spans 15 amino acids. V lost 4 bases and J 5 bases, leaving 15 bases between the germline ends. This sample was included in a study of cytomegalovirus exposure and HLA in healthy donors. General study points: An analysis was carried out at a later point. It showed that HLA-associated TCR beta chains were more clonally expanded than equally common non-associated chains.

The V call is TRBV5-8, the J call TRBJ2-2; tentative D call: TRBD1 (6 bases). The source is a man in his forties in good health and CMV-seronegative. What was sequenced was PBMCs. The CDR3 coding sequence is TGTGCCAGCAGCCGCGAATTTACAGGGACCGGGGAGCTGTTTTTT. Its protein product is CASSREFTGTGELFF. The whole variable domain, remainder taken from reference TRBV5-8 and TRBJ2-2, is EAGVTQSPTHLIKTRGQQATLRCSPISGHTSVYWYQQALGLGLQFLLWYDEGEERNRGNFPPRFSGRQFPNYSSELNVNALELEDSALYLCASSREFTGTGELFFGEGSRLTVL.